The T cell receptor (beta chain) under discussion was sequenced for a study of shared clonotypes between healthy human individuals. Study observations and caveats: Generation of non-shared clonotypes was less probable than generation of clonotypes shared by all four donors.

Among the donors, all were Caucasian adults who lived in Nashville, Tennessee. The V and J ends lost 4 bases and 7 bases, in that order; junction bases with no gene match: 2. The CDR3 covers 15 residues. The germline V gene has CDR1 MNHEY and CDR2 SVGAGI. The study ran the assay at deep level. TCRdb keeps only in-frame clones here, not all; method: immunoSEQ multiplex PCR. Altogether just over 2,000,000 clones are present, roughly 95% being singletons, with the ten largest covering approximately 0.13%. A note on this clone: Its antigen remains unidentified.

J is TRBJ2-1 and V is TRBV6-5; 15 nucleotides agree with TRBD2. The sequence came from a man between 18 and 29 years old in good health. Specimen: naive CD4+ T cells sorted from blood. Described subset: CD45RA+ positively selected. Written as DNA, the CDR3 is TGTGCCAGCAGTTTTGGGACTAGCGGGAGGAATGAGCAGTTCTTC. Amino acids: CASSFGTSGRNEQFF.